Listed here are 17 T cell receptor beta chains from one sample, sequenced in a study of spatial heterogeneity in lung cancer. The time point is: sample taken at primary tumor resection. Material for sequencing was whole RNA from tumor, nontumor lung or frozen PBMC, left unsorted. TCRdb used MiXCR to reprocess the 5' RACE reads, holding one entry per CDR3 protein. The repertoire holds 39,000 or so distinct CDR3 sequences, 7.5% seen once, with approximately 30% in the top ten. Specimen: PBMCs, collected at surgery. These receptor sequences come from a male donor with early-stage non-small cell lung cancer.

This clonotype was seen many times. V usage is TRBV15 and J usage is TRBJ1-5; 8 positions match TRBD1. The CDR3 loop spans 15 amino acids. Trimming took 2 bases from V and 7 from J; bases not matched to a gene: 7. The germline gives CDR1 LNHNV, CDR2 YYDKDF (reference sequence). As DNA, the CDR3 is TGTGCCACCAGCAGAAACCAGGGGGCCAAGCAGCCCCAGCATTTT. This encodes CATSRNQGAKQPQHF.

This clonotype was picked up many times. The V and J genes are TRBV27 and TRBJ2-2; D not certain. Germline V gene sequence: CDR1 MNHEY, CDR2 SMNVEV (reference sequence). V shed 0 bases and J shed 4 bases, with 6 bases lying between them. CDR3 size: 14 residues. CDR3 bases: TGTGCCAGCAGTTTATCGGGCAGCACCGGGGAGCTGTTTTTT. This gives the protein CASSLSGSTGELFF.

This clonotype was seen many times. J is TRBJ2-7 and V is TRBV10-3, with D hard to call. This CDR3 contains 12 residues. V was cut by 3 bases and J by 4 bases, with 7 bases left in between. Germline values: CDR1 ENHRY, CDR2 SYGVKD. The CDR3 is CAISDQTYEQYF. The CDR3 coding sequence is TGTGCCATCAGTGATCAGACGTACGAGCAGTACTTC.

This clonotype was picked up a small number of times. The CDR3: CSVEPGGGEQFF. In DNA form, the CDR3 reads TGCAGCGTTGAGCCAGGGGGAGGTGAGCAGTTCTTC. The V gene is TRBV29-1, the J gene TRBJ2-1; maybe TRBD1 (7 bases). Between the trimmed V and J ends, which lost 3 bases and 9 bases, there was a span of 12 bases. Germline V gene data show CDR1 as SQVTM and CDR2 as ANQGSEA. The CDR3 loop spans 12 amino acids.

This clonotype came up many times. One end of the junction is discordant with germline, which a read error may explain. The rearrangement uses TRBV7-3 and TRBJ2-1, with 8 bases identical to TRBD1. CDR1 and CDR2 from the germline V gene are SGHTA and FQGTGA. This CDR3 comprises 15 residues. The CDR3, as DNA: TGTGCCAGCAGCGTAACAGGGGGCTCCTACAATGAGCAGTTCTTC. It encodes CASSVTGGSYNEQFF.

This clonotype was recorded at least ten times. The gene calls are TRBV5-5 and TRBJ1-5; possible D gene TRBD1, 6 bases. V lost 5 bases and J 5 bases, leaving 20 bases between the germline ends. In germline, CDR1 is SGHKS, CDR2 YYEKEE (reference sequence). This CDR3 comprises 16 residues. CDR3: CASSPTATGPDQPQHF. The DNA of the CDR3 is TGTGCCAGCAGTCCCACTGCAACAGGGCCGGATCAGCCCCAGCATTTT.

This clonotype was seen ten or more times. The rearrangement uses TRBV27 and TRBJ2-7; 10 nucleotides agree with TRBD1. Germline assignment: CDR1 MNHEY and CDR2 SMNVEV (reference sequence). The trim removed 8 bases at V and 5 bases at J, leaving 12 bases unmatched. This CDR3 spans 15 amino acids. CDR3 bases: TGTGCCAGCCCGAATCCGACAGGGGGCGAGGACGAGCAGTACGTC. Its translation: CASPNPTGGEDEQYV.

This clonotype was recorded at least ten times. CDR3 residues: CASSPMIGQGDTEAFF. The CDR3 DNA reads as TGTGCCAGCAGTCCCATGATCGGACAGGGGGACACTGAAGCTTTCTTT. The chain carries TRBV12-3 or TRBV12-4 and TRBJ1-1; 10 bases line up with TRBD1. V gave up 5 bases and J gave up 3 bases; unmatched junction bases: 9. The CDR3 loop spans 16 amino acids.

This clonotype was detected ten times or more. The CDR3 DNA reads TGTGCCAGCAGCTTAAGGATTGGGGGACCGGATGAGCAGTTCTTC. Its translation is CASSLRIGGPDEQFF. The chain is built from TRBV7-8 and TRBJ2-1; tentatively, D is TRBD1 or TRBD2 (5 bases each). The CDR3 loop spans 15 amino acids. V lost 2 bases and J 8 bases, leaving 16 bases between the germline ends. Germline V CDR1 and CDR2: SGHVS, FQNEAQ.

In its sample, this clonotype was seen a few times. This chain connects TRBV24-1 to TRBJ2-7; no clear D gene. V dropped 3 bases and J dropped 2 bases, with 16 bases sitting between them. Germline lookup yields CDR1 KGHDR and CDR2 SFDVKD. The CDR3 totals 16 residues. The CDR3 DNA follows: TGTGCCACCAGTGATGACGACTTTGGCTTGACCTACGAGCAGTACGTC. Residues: CATSDDDFGLTYEQYV.

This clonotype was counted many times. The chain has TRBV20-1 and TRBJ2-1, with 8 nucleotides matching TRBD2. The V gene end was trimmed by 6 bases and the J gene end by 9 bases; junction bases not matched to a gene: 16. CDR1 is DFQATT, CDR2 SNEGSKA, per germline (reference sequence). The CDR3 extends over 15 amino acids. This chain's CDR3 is CSALHTGAGGGEQFF. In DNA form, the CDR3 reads TGCAGTGCGTTACACACGGGGGCGGGAGGCGGTGAGCAGTTCTTC.

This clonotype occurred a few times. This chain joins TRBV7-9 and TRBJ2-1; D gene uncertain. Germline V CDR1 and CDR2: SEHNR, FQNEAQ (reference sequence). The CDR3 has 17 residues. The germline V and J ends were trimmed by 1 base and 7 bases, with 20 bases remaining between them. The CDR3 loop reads CASSLVVNLQHFNEQFF. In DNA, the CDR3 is TGTGCCAGCAGCTTAGTTGTTAACTTACAGCACTTTAATGAGCAGTTCTTC.

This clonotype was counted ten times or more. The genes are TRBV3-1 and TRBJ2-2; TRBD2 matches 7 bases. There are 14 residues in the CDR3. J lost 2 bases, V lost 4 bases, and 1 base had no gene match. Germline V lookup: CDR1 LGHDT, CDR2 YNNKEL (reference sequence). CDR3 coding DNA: TGTGCCAGCAGCCGACTAGCAAACACCGGGGAGCTGTTTTTT. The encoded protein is CASSRLANTGELFF.

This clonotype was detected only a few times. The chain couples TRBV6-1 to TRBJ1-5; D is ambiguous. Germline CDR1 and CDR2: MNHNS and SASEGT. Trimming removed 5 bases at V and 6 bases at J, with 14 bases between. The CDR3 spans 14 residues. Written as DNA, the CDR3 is TGTGCCAGCAGTCCTCCCCGGGGAGTTCAGCCCCAGCATTTT. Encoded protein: CASSPPRGVQPQHF.

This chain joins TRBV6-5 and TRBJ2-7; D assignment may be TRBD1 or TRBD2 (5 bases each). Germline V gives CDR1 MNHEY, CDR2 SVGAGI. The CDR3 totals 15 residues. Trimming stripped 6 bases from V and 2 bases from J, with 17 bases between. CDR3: CASSETAAGPYEQYV. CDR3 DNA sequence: TGTGCCAGCAGCGAGACAGCGGCCGGTCCCTACGAGCAGTACGTC.

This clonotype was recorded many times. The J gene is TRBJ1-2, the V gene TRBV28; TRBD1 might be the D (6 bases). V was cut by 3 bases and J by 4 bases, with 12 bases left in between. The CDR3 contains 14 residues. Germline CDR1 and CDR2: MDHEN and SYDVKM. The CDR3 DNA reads TGTGCCAGCAGTTTCCCTGGGGGCGGCTATGGCTACACCTTC. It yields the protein CASSFPGGGYGYTF.

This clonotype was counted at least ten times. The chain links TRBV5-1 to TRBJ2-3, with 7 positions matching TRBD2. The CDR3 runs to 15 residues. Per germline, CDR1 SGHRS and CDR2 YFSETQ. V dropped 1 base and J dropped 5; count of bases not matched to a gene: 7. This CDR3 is CASSLNGGSLDTQYF. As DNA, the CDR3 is TGCGCCAGCAGCTTGAATGGCGGGAGTTTAGATACGCAGTATTTT.